Below, 15 T cell receptor beta chains from the same sample are listed, as sequenced in a study of shared clonotypes between healthy human individuals. Sequencing was performed with immunoSEQ multiplex PCR; in TCRdb, only in-frame clones are kept and a portion is missing. Of more than 1,200,000 clones in the sample, 98% are singletons; the top ten hold around 0.33%. The sequenced sample was naive CD4+ T cells sorted from blood. The subset denotes: CD45RA+ positively selected. The receptors were sampled from a young man in good health.

The chain combines TRBV13 with TRBJ2-3; 9 bases are a match to TRBD2. The CDR3 is made up of 17 amino acids. Germline lookup yields CDR1 PRHDT and CDR2 FYEKMQ (reference sequence). J was trimmed by 1 base and V by 0 bases; bases with no gene match: 5. In nucleotides, the CDR3 is TGTGCCAGCAGCTTAGGCCTGCTAGCGGGACGCACAGATACGCAGTATTTT. It yields the protein CASSLGLLAGRTDTQYF. The full variable domain, in which reference TRBV13 and TRBJ2-3 provide the parts outside the CDR3, is AAGVIQSPRHLIKEKRETATLKCYPIPRHDTVYWYQQGPGQDPQFLISFYEKMQSDKGSIPDRFSAQQFSDYHSELNMSSLELGDSALYFCASSLGLLAGRTDTQYFGPGTRLTVL.

This clone was observed once. This rearrangement joins TRBV7-9 to TRBJ1-2; no clear D. V shed 5 bases and J shed 4 bases, with 14 bases lying between them. Germline CDR1 SEHNR, CDR2 FQNEAQ (reference sequence). The CDR3 covers 14 residues. The CDR3 loop reads CASSAPRPSYGYTF. CDR3 bases: TGTGCCAGCAGCGCCCCGCGGCCTTCCTATGGCTACACCTTC.

The CDR3 reads CASSPLAGSGELFF. The CDR3 nucleotides read TGTGCCAGCAGCCCCTTAGCGGGATCCGGGGAGCTGTTTTTT. This chain joins TRBV5-6 and TRBJ2-2; TRBD2 agrees at 8 bases. Trimming removed 4 bases from V and 6 bases from J; junction bases left unmatched: 5. The CDR3 sequence is 14 residues long. Germline CDR1 SGHDT, CDR2 YYEEEE.

Concerning this clone itself: At the DNA level, this CDR3 is encoded by other sequences in the same sample as well. V gene TRBV27 combines with J gene TRBJ2-3; no clear D. The CDR3 is 11 amino acids. CDR1 and CDR2 (germline): MNHEY, SMNVEV (reference sequence). V was cut by 2 bases and J by 6 bases, with 3 bases left in between. CDR3 sequence reads: CASSLGDTQYF. CDR3 nucleotides: TGTGCCAGCAGTTTAGGGGATACGCAGTATTTT.

The V call is TRBV25-1, the J call TRBJ2-1, with 12 bases fitting TRBD2. With V trimmed by 4 bases and J by 4 bases, 5 bases remained unmatched. Germline values: CDR1 MGHDK, CDR2 SYGVNS. The CDR3 has 16 amino acids. This chain's CDR3 is CASSGPTSGRYNEQFF. The CDR3 nucleotides are TGTGCCAGCAGTGGGCCGACTAGCGGGAGATACAATGAGCAGTTCTTC.

The V call is TRBV19, the J call TRBJ1-2; a weak D match, TRBD1 (5 bases). V lost 6 bases and J 11 bases, leaving 13 bases between the germline ends. Germline V gene data show CDR1 as LNHDA and CDR2 as SQIVND (reference sequence). The CDR3 loop spans 11 amino acids. The CDR3 coding sequence is TGTGCCAGTAGCAGGACAAGATCGTACACCTTC. Translating it yields CASSRTRSYTF.

The J gene is TRBJ2-1, the V gene TRBV15; 14 bases line up with TRBD2. The CDR3 contains 17 residues. Germline loops: CDR1 LNHNV, CDR2 YYDKDF (reference sequence). V was pared by 5 bases and J by 5 bases, with 8 bases of the junction left unmatched. CDR3 nucleotide sequence: TGTGCCACCAGCCCACGACTAGCGGGAGGGTTCCACAATGAGCAGTTCTTC. Translation gives CATSPRLAGGFHNEQFF.

CDR3 amino acids: CASSLSTSGTYEQYF. For the CDR3, the DNA is TGTGCCAGCAGCTTGTCGACTAGCGGAACCTACGAGCAGTACTTC. This chain links TRBV7-2 with TRBJ2-7, with 9 bases identical to TRBD2. This CDR3 spans 15 amino acids. After removal of 3 bases from V and 2 bases from J, the junction contained 5 bases not matched to a gene. Per germline, CDR1 SGHTA and CDR2 FQGNSA.

A remark on this clone: This same CDR3 is encoded by further DNA sequences in the sample. This chain joins TRBV4-3 and TRBJ2-7; 12 bases are shared with TRBD2. Per germline, CDR1 LGHNA and CDR2 YSLEER. J lost 2 bases, V lost 1 base, and 0 bases had no gene match. This CDR3 has 15 residues. CDR3 coding DNA: TGCGCCAGCAGCCAAGGACTAGCGGGAGCCTACGAGCAGTACTTC. This gives the protein CASSQGLAGAYEQYF.

This sequence joins TRBV2 and TRBJ1-2; 9 bases align to TRBD1. The trim removed 4 bases at V and 7 bases at J, leaving 7 bases unmatched. The germline CDR1 and CDR2 sequences are SNHLY and FYNNEI. This CDR3 has 14 residues. The CDR3 region has the DNA TGTGCCAGCAGTGGCCTGACAGGGGGGTCTGGCTACACCTTC. Amino acid sequence: CASSGLTGGSGYTF.

This clone was seen only once. This chain joins TRBV12-5 and TRBJ2-2; a possible D gene is TRBD2 (6 bases). There are 13 residues in the CDR3. The V end lost 6 bases, the J end lost 1 base, and 6 bases lay between the germline ends. Germline V lookup: CDR1 LGHNT, CDR2 FRNRAP. The CDR3 here is CASGRENTGELFF. The CDR3, as DNA: TGTGCTAGTGGGCGGGAGAACACCGGGGAGCTGTTTTTT.

As DNA, the CDR3 is TGTGCCAGCAGCTTACGGGCGCTACCATATGGCTACACCTTC. It codes for CASSLRALPYGYTF. The chain recombines TRBV5-6 with TRBJ1-2, with D unclear. Germline assignment: CDR1 SGHDT and CDR2 YYEEEE. V gave up 2 bases and J gave up 5 bases, with 13 bases separating them. This CDR3 has 14 residues. Supplemented by reference TRBV5-6 and TRBJ1-2, the full variable domain reads DAGVTQSPTHLIKTRGQQVTLRCSPKSGHDTVSWYQQALGQGPQFIFQYYEEEERQRGNFPDRFSGHQFPNYSSELNVNALLLGDSALYLCASSLRALPYGYTFGSGTRLTVV.

This rearrangement joins TRBV28 to TRBJ1-3, with a possible D match to TRBD1 (6 bases). The CDR3 runs 14 residues. Germline CDR1 MDHEN, CDR2 SYDVKM. The ends were cut back, 11 bases at V and 5 bases at J, with 19 bases in the middle. The CDR3 DNA is TGTGCCGCCGTTAGGGGGGACAATAGAAACACCATATATTTT. This gives the protein CAAVRGDNRNTIYF.

The chain recombines TRBV25-1 with TRBJ1-2, with D possibly matching TRBD1 (6 bases). The V gene's germline CDR1 is MGHDK and CDR2 SYGVNS. The CDR3 runs 16 residues. Deletions cut 5 bases from V and 4 bases from J, with 20 bases between. CDR3 in DNA: TGTGCCAGCAGTTCCTTGAAGGAGGCAGGGGCCTATGGCTACACCTTC. It encodes CASSSLKEAGAYGYTF.

This clone was seen once. CDR3 protein: CASSQVSWGDEQYF. In nucleotides, the CDR3 is TGCGCCAGCAGCCAAGTATCTTGGGGAGACGAGCAGTACTTC. The genes are TRBV4-3 and TRBJ2-7, with D possibly TRBD2 on 5 matching bases. Trimming took 1 base from V and 5 from J, leaving 12 bases between them. CDR1 LGHNA and CDR2 YSLEER come from the germline V gene. CDR3 length: 14 amino acids.